This entry lists 19 T cell receptor beta chains sequenced from one sample in a study of OX40 agonist ivuxolimab in advanced cancers. Sequenced by immunoSEQ multiplex PCR; TCRdb stores in-frame clones only, minus some. The repertoire holds 75,000 to 100,000 clones, with roughly nine tenths as singletons. The sequenced sample was CD4+ or CD8+ T cells sorted from blood, obtained in a trial of the OX40 agonist ivuxolimab. These receptor sequences come from an adult with an advanced solid tumor such as melanoma, head and neck, liver or kidney cancer.

The chain is built from TRBV5-1 and TRBJ2-7, with D perhaps being TRBD1 or TRBD2 (5 bases each). Between the trimmed V and J ends, which lost 0 bases and 2 bases, there was a span of 12 bases. Germline V gene data show CDR1 as SGHRS and CDR2 as YFSETQ. The CDR3 extends over 15 amino acids. CDR3 DNA: TGCGCCAGCAGCTTGGGCCGGGACGGGGCCTACGAGCAGTACTTC. It encodes CASSLGRDGAYEQYF.

This clone was counted once. In nucleotides, the CDR3 is TGTGCCAGCACCTGGCGTAGCCGCTATCAAGGTACGCAGTATTTT. This translates into CASTWRSRYQGTQYF. J is TRBJ2-3 and V is TRBV6-6; D unresolved. V was shortened by 7 bases and J by 8 bases, with 22 bases between the two germline ends. CDR1 is MNHNY, CDR2 SVGAGI, per germline (reference sequence). The length of the CDR3 is 15 residues.

The V call is TRBV28, the J call TRBJ1-2; TRBD1 matches 8 bases. The germline V gene has CDR1 MDHEN and CDR2 SYDVKM. V was clipped by 7 bases and J by 7 bases; unmatched bases: 5. CDR3 length: 12 residues. The chain's CDR3 is CASTDRASGYTF. The CDR3 nucleotides read TGTGCCAGCACGGACAGGGCTAGTGGCTACACCTTC.

This chain links TRBV11-2 with TRBJ2-5, with D perhaps being TRBD1 or TRBD2 (5 bases each). The CDR3 has 13 residues. CDR1 and CDR2 (germline): SGHAT, FQNNGV. Between the trimmed V and J ends, which lost 7 bases and 5 bases, there was a span of 14 bases. The CDR3, as DNA: TGTGCCAGCACTTTAGGGACCTTGGAGACCCAGTACTTC. Its translation is CASTLGTLETQYF.

The CDR3 loop is CASSIDHGIYEQYF. In DNA form, the CDR3 reads TGTGCCAGTAGTATAGATCACGGGATCTACGAGCAGTACTTC. The rearrangement uses TRBV19 and TRBJ2-7; perhaps TRBD2 as D (5 bases). Germline loops: CDR1 LNHDA, CDR2 SQIVND (reference sequence). With 0 bases removed from V and 3 bases from J, the gap between germline ends came to 9 bases. This CDR3 comprises 14 residues.

The rearrangement uses TRBV5-1 and TRBJ2-4, with D unresolved. V was clipped by 0 bases and J by 0 bases, with 13 bases between them. The CDR3 extends over 17 amino acids. Looked up from germline, CDR1 is SGHRS and CDR2 is YFSETQ. The CDR3 DNA sequence: TGCGCCAGCAGCTTGGCGGGCAGTTTACTAGCCAAAAACATTCAGTACTTC. The encoded protein is CASSLAGSLLAKNIQYF.

This clone was recorded only once. The V call is TRBV9, the J call TRBJ1-1; D remains ambiguous. V lost 0 bases, J lost 1 base, and 10 bases lay in between. This CDR3 is built from 15 residues. Germline V CDR1 and CDR2: SGDLS, YYNGEE. The CDR3 DNA sequence: TGTGCCAGCAGCGTAGGTTTTTGGGAGAACACTGAAGCTTTCTTT. It encodes CASSVGFWENTEAFF.

This clone came up a few times. The chain is built from TRBV13 and TRBJ2-7; perhaps TRBD2 as D (6 bases). V lost 5 bases and J 1 base, leaving 15 bases between the germline ends. The CDR3 is 15 residues long. Germline CDR1 and CDR2: PRHDT and FYEKMQ (reference sequence). CDR3: CASSRLEGVSYEQYF. The CDR3 bases are TGTGCCAGCAGCCGCCTGGAGGGAGTATCCTACGAGCAGTACTTC.

The chain carries TRBV28 and TRBJ2-5; TRBD1 matches at 7 bases. J was trimmed by 5 bases and V by 5 bases; bases with no gene match: 8. This CDR3 has 14 residues. Per germline, CDR1 MDHEN and CDR2 SYDVKM. The CDR3 region has the DNA TGTGCCAGCAGTACGGGACAGATCCCGGAGACCCAGTACTTC. It yields the protein CASSTGQIPETQYF.

V is TRBV29-1 and J is TRBJ1-1, with 12 bases matching TRBD1. The CDR3 runs 14 residues. Germline loops: CDR1 SQVTM, CDR2 ANQGSEA. The V gene end was trimmed by 4 bases and the J gene end by 6 bases; junction bases not matched to a gene: 6. CDR3 sequence (DNA): TGCAGCGTTGGGAGGGGACAGGGGGCAGCTGAAGCTTTCTTT. Its protein is CSVGRGQGAAEAFF.

The V gene is TRBV4-1, the J gene TRBJ2-1, with 12 bases that match TRBD2. V gave up 3 bases and J gave up 8 bases; unmatched junction bases: 8. Germline CDR1 is MGHRA and CDR2 is YSYEKL. There are 16 residues in the CDR3. In nucleotides, the CDR3 is TGCGCCAGCAGCCACCCCCTAGCGGGGGGGTTGGATGAGCAGTTCTTC. This encodes CASSHPLAGGLDEQFF.

In DNA form, the CDR3 reads TGCGCCAGCAGCTCCGGGACTAGCAGATTCAATGAGCAGTTCTTC. It yields the protein CASSSGTSRFNEQFF. V is TRBV5-1 and J is TRBJ2-1; TRBD2 matches 9 bases. J gave up 6 bases and V 3 bases, and 7 bases lay outside the gene matches. Germline values: CDR1 SGHRS, CDR2 YFSETQ. The CDR3 spans 15 residues.

The V and J genes are TRBV13 and TRBJ2-1; perhaps TRBD2 as D (6 bases). With 4 bases removed from V and 2 bases from J, the gap between germline ends came to 18 bases. Germline CDR1 is PRHDT and CDR2 is FYEKMQ (reference sequence). There are 17 residues in the CDR3. DNA of the CDR3: TGTGCCAGCAGCTCCCCGTCTGCAGGGAGGCCCTACAATGAGCAGTTCTTC. Its translation: CASSSPSAGRPYNEQFF.

A few counts support this clone. One junction end does not reproduce the germline sequence, and a read error may be involved. The chain is built from TRBV4-1 and TRBJ2-7; D perhaps matches TRBD2 (6 bases). CDR1 MGHRA and CDR2 YSYEKL come from the germline V gene. This CDR3 has 13 residues. CDR3 amino acids: CASSPLGLSKPNF. DNA of the CDR3: TGCGCCAGCAGCCCCTTGGGACTTTCAAAACCCAACTTC.

The V gene is TRBV18, the J gene TRBJ1-1; D unclear. This CDR3 region has 15 residues. Trimming took 3 bases from V and 1 from J, leaving 12 bases between them. The germline V gene encodes CDR1 KGHSH and CDR2 LQKENI. CDR3 bases: TGTGCCAGCTCACCCCGGCGAGGGTCGAACACTGAAGCTTTCTTT. Amino acid sequence: CASSPRRGSNTEAFF.

This clone was found a few times. This chain joins TRBV5-1 and TRBJ2-2; D might be TRBD1 (6 bases). V was trimmed by 2 bases and J by 6 bases, leaving 11 bases between them. The CDR3 consists of 14 residues. CDR1 is SGHRS and CDR2 is YFSETQ in the germline V gene. CDR3 coding DNA: TGCGCCAGCAGCTTCCTACAGGGCCCCGGGGAGCTGTTTTTT. Protein product: CASSFLQGPGELFF.

This chain joins TRBV2 and TRBJ2-2; D is perhaps TRBD2 (5 bases). This CDR3 contains 13 residues. V was pared by 6 bases and J by 6 bases, with 11 bases between. CDR1 is SNHLY, CDR2 FYNNEI, per germline. The CDR3 here is CASSGEFSGELFF. The CDR3 DNA follows: TGTGCCAGCAGCGGGGAGTTCTCCGGGGAGCTGTTTTTT.

The chain uses TRBV5-1 and TRBJ2-2; D is tentatively TRBD1 or TRBD2 (5 bases each). V was clipped by 4 bases and J by 0 bases, with 10 bases between them. The CDR3 has 15 amino acids. CDR1 is SGHRS and CDR2 is YFSETQ in the germline V gene. The CDR3 is CASSLRDPNTGELFF. Written as DNA, the CDR3 is TGCGCCAGCAGCCTAAGGGACCCGAACACCGGGGAGCTGTTTTTT.

The chain joins TRBV7-3 to TRBJ2-1, with no clear D. The V end lost 4 bases, the J end lost 3 bases, and 13 bases lay between the germline ends. The CDR3 covers 15 residues. Germline CDR1 reads SGHTA; CDR2 reads FQGTGA. Written as DNA, the CDR3 is TGTGCCAGCAGCTATATCCGTACCGACTACAATGAGCAGTTCTTC. Its translation: CASSYIRTDYNEQFF.